The 27 T cell receptor beta chains below were found in one sample sequenced in a study of Ad26.COV2.S vaccination and SARS-CoV-2 variants. TCRdb's copy holds only in-frame clones and misses some; the assay was immunoSEQ multiplex PCR. The sample lists over 200,000 clones, roughly 88% occurring once. Treatment indicated: 15 to 20 received Ad26.COV2.S at low or high dose, single or two shots; about 5 received placebo; per-sample allocation not given. Sampling took place 63 days after the first vaccine or placebo injection. This specimen was peripheral blood, taken in a trial of Ad26.COV2.S vaccine versus placebo. These receptors were taken from a person aged 18-65 years who received the Ad26.COV2.S COVID-19 vaccine or a placebo.

The gene calls are TRBV7-9 and TRBJ1-1; D gene ambiguous. CDR3 length equals 12 residues. CDR1 SEHNR and CDR2 FQNEAQ come from the germline V gene (reference sequence). Trimming took off 10 bases at V and 3 bases at J, with 12 bases between the two ends. CDR3 in DNA: TGTGCCATTGAAAGGGAGGACACTGAAGCTTTCTTT. It translates to CAIEREDTEAFF.

The chain links TRBV5-4 to TRBJ1-5; the match to TRBD1 covers 9 bases. Germline lookup yields CDR1 SGHNT and CDR2 YYREEE (reference sequence). The CDR3 contains 15 residues. V lost 3 bases, J lost 7 bases, and 8 bases stayed unmatched. The CDR3 sequence is CASSYRDRVGQPQHF. In nucleotides, the CDR3 is TGTGCCAGCAGCTACCGGGACAGGGTAGGACAGCCCCAGCATTTT.

The chain uses TRBV5-1 and TRBJ2-2; 10 nucleotides agree with TRBD1. Germline V CDR1 and CDR2: SGHRS, YFSETQ. The CDR3 runs 15 residues. Unmatched junction bases numbered 3, after V lost 4 bases and J lost 3 bases. The CDR3 is CASSLDRGDTGELFF. DNA of the CDR3: TGCGCCAGCAGCCTGGACAGGGGGGACACCGGGGAGCTGTTTTTT.

The chain uses TRBV7-2 and TRBJ2-6; D not certain. The germline V and J ends were trimmed by 5 bases and 4 bases, with 12 bases remaining between them. Germline values: CDR1 SGHTA, CDR2 FQGNSA. The CDR3 runs 15 residues. This CDR3 is CASSPVASGANVLTF. CDR3 DNA sequence: TGTGCCAGCAGCCCCGTTGCTTCCGGGGCCAACGTCCTGACTTTC.

The chain has TRBV29-1 and TRBJ2-1, with 10 bases that match TRBD2. V shed 1 base and J 10 bases; nucleotides not matched to a gene: 10. The CDR3 length is 15 residues. Looked up from germline, CDR1 is SQVTM and CDR2 is ANQGSEA. CDR3 sequence (DNA): TGCAGCGTTGAAGGCCTAGCGGGGGCCCTCGGGGAGCAGTTCTTC. Residues: CSVEGLAGALGEQFF.

CDR3 amino acids: CASSYSLEQYF. The CDR3 DNA sequence: TGTGCCAGCAGCTACAGCCTCGAGCAGTACTTC. This sequence joins TRBV2 and TRBJ2-7, with D hard to call. Germline V gives CDR1 SNHLY, CDR2 FYNNEI. V was pared by 6 bases and J by 6 bases, with 9 bases between. CDR3 size: 11 residues.

This clone was picked up one time. J is TRBJ2-4 and V is TRBV7-8; weak D call: TRBD1 (5 bases). The CDR3 is 16 residues long. Germline V CDR1 and CDR2: SGHVS, FQNEAQ. V lost 0 bases, J lost 6 bases, and 15 bases lay in between. CDR3 sequence reads: CASSLARGVWGNIQYF. The CDR3 region has the DNA TGTGCCAGCAGCTTAGCAAGGGGCGTCTGGGGAAACATTCAGTACTTC.

The chain couples TRBV5-6 to TRBJ1-1; perhaps TRBD1 as D (5 bases). Deletions cut 4 bases from V and 6 bases from J, with 13 bases between. Germline V CDR1 and CDR2: SGHDT, YYEEEE. The CDR3 length is 13 residues. CDR3 loop: CASSRRRGAEAFF. CDR3 nucleotide sequence: TGTGCCAGCAGCCGGAGGCGGGGGGCTGAAGCTTTCTTT.

The chain couples TRBV27 to TRBJ1-2; 8 bases match TRBD1. CDR1 is MNHEY and CDR2 is SMNVEV in the germline V gene (reference sequence). With V trimmed by 6 bases and J by 8 bases, 11 bases remained unmatched. The CDR3 extends over 14 amino acids. The CDR3 region has the DNA TGTGCCAGCAGATCTCCAGGGGGCGCGATGGGCTACACCTTC. Translating it yields CASRSPGGAMGYTF.

The chain recombines TRBV30 with TRBJ1-6; D is ambiguous. Trimming took 2 bases from V and 12 from J, leaving 11 bases between them. The CDR3 is 12 residues long. Germline V gives CDR1 GTSNPN, CDR2 SVGIG (reference sequence). The DNA of the CDR3 is TGTGCCTGGAGTCGGACTGAGGGACCCCTCCACTTT. Its translation: CAWSRTEGPLHF.

CDR3 DNA sequence: TGTGCCAGCTCACCAAAAGTACGGACCTACAATGAGCAGTTCTTC. Its translation: CASSPKVRTYNEQFF. The rearrangement uses TRBV18 and TRBJ2-1, with D uncertain. The CDR3 has 15 amino acids. Per the germline V gene, CDR1 is KGHSH and CDR2 is LQKENI. Trimming cost V 2 bases and J 2 bases, with 10 bases left between them.

The chain recombines TRBV24-1 with TRBJ1-1, with D uncertain. V lost 0 bases and J lost 5, with 6 bases in between. CDR3 length: 13 amino acids. CDR1 is KGHDR, CDR2 SFDVKD, per germline. The CDR3 is CATSDLTGTEAFF. The CDR3, as DNA: TGTGCCACCAGTGATTTGACGGGGACTGAAGCTTTCTTT.

A few counts support this clone. CDR3 residues: CAWSVDATRQPQHF. CDR3 bases: TGTGCCTGGAGTGTAGATGCCACCCGGCAGCCCCAGCATTTT. The rearrangement links TRBV30 to TRBJ1-5; D gene uncertain. Germline loops: CDR1 GTSNPN, CDR2 SVGIG (reference sequence). The ends were cut back, 0 bases at V and 7 bases at J, with 13 bases in the middle. The CDR3 runs 14 residues. The whole variable domain, remainder taken from reference TRBV30 and TRBJ1-5, is SQTIHQWPATLVQPVGSPLSLECTVEGTSNPNLYWYRQAAGRGLQLLFYSVGIGQISSEVPQNLSASRPQDRQFILSSKKLLLSDSGFYLCAWSVDATRQPQHFGDGTRLSIL.

CDR3 sequence (DNA): TGCGCCAGCAGCTTGGACGGGTCCAGATACAATGAGCAGTTCTTC. This gives the protein CASSLDGSRYNEQFF. The V and J genes are TRBV5-1 and TRBJ2-1; D gene ambiguous. V gave up 0 bases and J gave up 4 bases, with 11 bases separating them. The CDR3 runs to 15 residues. CDR1 and CDR2 (germline): SGHRS, YFSETQ.

This chain joins TRBV19 and TRBJ2-2; D possibly uses TRBD1 or TRBD2 (5 bases each). V lost 8 bases and J lost 2, with 18 bases in between. The CDR3 runs 16 residues. Germline CDR1 and CDR2: LNHDA and SQIVND (reference sequence). For the CDR3, the DNA is TGTGCCAGTGATAAGACGGGACGGATAAACACCGGGGAGCTGTTTTTT. It encodes CASDKTGRINTGELFF.

V and J are TRBV25-1 and TRBJ2-3; 10 nucleotides match TRBD1. CDR3 size: 17 residues. Trimming took 4 bases from V and 1 from J; bases not matched to a gene: 8. CDR1 and CDR2 from the germline V gene are MGHDK and SYGVNS. The CDR3 spells CASSAMTGGEGTDTQYF. For the CDR3, the DNA is TGTGCCAGCAGTGCAATGACAGGGGGCGAGGGCACAGATACGCAGTATTTT.

This rearrangement joins TRBV5-1 to TRBJ2-2; 10 bases are shared with TRBD1. The ends lost 0 bases at V and 2 bases at J; junction bases unmatched: 4. CDR3 size: 17 residues. Germline-derived CDR1 and CDR2 are SGHRS and YFSETQ. The CDR3 sequence is CASSLGDRGHNTGELFF. In nucleotides, the CDR3 is TGCGCCAGCAGCTTGGGGGACAGGGGCCATAACACCGGGGAGCTGTTTTTT.

With respect to this clone: The junction shows a germline mismatch at one end, possibly a read error. The chain recombines TRBV6-2 or TRBV6-3 with TRBJ1-2, with 7 bases that match TRBD1. The CDR3 length is 13 residues. Germline CDR1 is MNHEY and CDR2 is SVGEGT. The CDR3 protein is CASSLTTTTRGAF. The CDR3 DNA is TGTGCCAGCAGTTTGACCACAACGACCAGGGGGGCCTTC.

This clone was seen only a few times. The chain has TRBV19 and TRBJ1-5; 8 bases map to TRBD1. Germline V gives CDR1 LNHDA, CDR2 SQIVND (reference sequence). V shed 8 bases and J 3 bases; nucleotides not matched to a gene: 6. This CDR3 contains 14 residues. The CDR3 DNA reads as TGTGCCAGTCAGGGGGCAGCTTACAATCAGCCCCAGCATTTT. Translated: CASQGAAYNQPQHF.

As DNA, the CDR3 is TGTGCCAGCAGTGAAGGGGAAGGGGGAGGCTACGAGCAGTACTTC. Translated, it gives CASSEGEGGGYEQYF. The chain recombines TRBV6-1 with TRBJ2-7; D tentatively reads TRBD1 or TRBD2 (6 bases each). Germline V CDR1 and CDR2: MNHNS, SASEGT. The CDR3 runs to 15 residues. Trimming removed 1 base at V and 3 bases at J, with 13 bases between.

This chain uses TRBV7-2 with TRBJ2-5, with 14 bases aligning to TRBD2. CDR3 length: 16 residues. The germline V gene has CDR1 SGHTA and CDR2 FQGNSA. The trim removed 4 bases at V and 4 bases at J, leaving 5 bases unmatched. In nucleotides, the CDR3 is TGTGCCAGCAGCTCCGGACTAGCGGGAGGACGAGAGACCCAGTACTTC. It is translated as CASSSGLAGGRETQYF.

The chain employs TRBV18 and TRBJ1-5; D ambiguous. Germline assignment: CDR1 KGHSH and CDR2 LQKENI. The ends were cut back, 0 bases at V and 7 bases at J, with 4 bases in the middle. This CDR3 is built from 12 residues. The CDR3 DNA reads as TGTGCCAGCTCACCACCGAGGCAGCCCCAGCATTTT. Its protein is CASSPPRQPQHF. Combining the CDR3 with reference TRBV18 and TRBJ1-5 gives the whole variable domain NAGVMQNPRHLVRRRGQEARLRCSPMKGHSHVYWYRQLPEEGLKFMVYLQKENIIDESGMPKERFSAEFPKEGPSILRIQQVVRGDSAAYFCASSPPRQPQHFGDGTRLSIL.

This chain links TRBV28 with TRBJ1-1; D unclear. The CDR3 extends over 11 amino acids. CDR1 MDHEN and CDR2 SYDVKM come from the germline V gene. Trimming took off 8 bases at V and 8 bases at J, with 12 bases between the two ends. The CDR3 sequence: CASGAVAEAFF. The CDR3, as DNA: TGTGCCAGCGGTGCCGTGGCGGAAGCTTTCTTT.

V gene TRBV4-1 combines with J gene TRBJ2-5; TRBD1 matches at 7 bases. The germline V gene encodes CDR1 MGHRA and CDR2 YSYEKL. The V and J ends lost 4 bases and 5 bases, in that order; junction bases with no gene match: 10. The CDR3 spans 15 residues. The CDR3, as DNA: TGCGCCAGCAGCCTCCCCGGACACAGGGGTGAGACCCAGTACTTC. Translating it yields CASSLPGHRGETQYF.

V usage is TRBV27 and J usage is TRBJ1-1; D gene unclear. Trimming left V 4 bases short and J 3 bases short, with 12 bases between. Looked up from germline, CDR1 is MNHEY and CDR2 is SMNVEV (reference sequence). This CDR3 region has 14 residues. The CDR3 loop is CASSYSDAYTEAFF. The CDR3 DNA follows: TGTGCCAGCAGTTACTCGGACGCATACACTGAAGCTTTCTTT.

This sequence joins TRBV5-4 and TRBJ2-7; no firm D call. CDR3 length: 15 amino acids. The V gene lost 2 bases and the J gene lost 2 bases, with 14 bases spanning the gap. In germline, CDR1 is SGHNT, CDR2 YYREEE (reference sequence). CDR3 sequence: CASSFGIAATYEQYF. The CDR3 nucleotides are TGTGCCAGCAGCTTTGGGATAGCTGCAACCTACGAGCAGTACTTC. Together with reference TRBV5-4 and TRBJ2-7, the CDR3 gives the full variable domain: ETGVTQSPTHLIKTRGQQVTLRCSSQSGHNTVSWYQQALGQGPQFIFQYYREEENGRGNFPPRFSGLQFPNYSSELNVNALELDDSALYLCASSFGIAATYEQYFGPGTRLTVT.

This chain joins TRBV4-1 and TRBJ2-3, with a possible D match to TRBD1 (5 bases). Per germline, CDR1 MGHRA and CDR2 YSYEKL. This CDR3 spans 18 amino acids. The V gene lost 1 base and the J gene lost 0 bases, with 17 bases spanning the gap. The CDR3 nucleotides are TGCGCCAGCAGCCAAGTACCCACAGGTTTGACTAGCACAGATACGCAGTATTTT. This gives the protein CASSQVPTGLTSTDTQYF.